One sample yielded the 19 T cell receptor beta chains listed below, sequenced in a study of PD-1 blockade in mismatch repair-deficient tumors. Libraries were prepared by immunoSEQ multiplex PCR; TCRdb keeps only in-frame clonotypes and omits some of them. The sample contains tens of thousands of clones, approximately 90% of which appear only once. This material consisted of peripheral blood, taken 52 weeks after starting pembrolizumab. The receptor set was obtained from an adult with mismatch repair-deficient cancer.

The chain couples TRBV5-5 to TRBJ2-5, with 7 bases lining up with TRBD1. The CDR3 totals 15 residues. The J segment lost 5 bases and the V segment lost 0 bases, leaving 7 bases of the junction unmatched. The germline gives CDR1 SGHKS, CDR2 YYEKEE (reference sequence). Written as DNA, the CDR3 is TGTGCCAGCAGCTTGGGGGACAGTCGAGGGGAGACCCAGTACTTC. Amino acid sequence: CASSLGDSRGETQYF.

This clone occurred once. The chain carries TRBV6-6 and TRBJ2-7; D remains unclear. This CDR3 is 13 amino acids long. The ends were cut back, 10 bases at V and 3 bases at J, with 16 bases in the middle. Germline V gives CDR1 MNHNY, CDR2 SVGAGI (reference sequence). The CDR3 sequence is CATNVQRGYEQYF. The CDR3 DNA sequence: TGTGCCACCAACGTCCAGCGTGGCTACGAGCAGTACTTC.

This rearrangement joins TRBV27 to TRBJ2-1, with 11 bases that match TRBD2. Germline V gives CDR1 MNHEY, CDR2 SMNVEV (reference sequence). There are 15 residues in the CDR3. The V and J ends lost 6 bases and 6 bases, in that order; junction bases with no gene match: 7. CDR3 in amino acids: CASSPGTSGINEQFF. CDR3 bases: TGTGCCAGCAGCCCCGGGACTAGCGGAATCAATGAGCAGTTCTTC.

This clone was counted once. The CDR3 bases are TGTGCCACCTCGAGGCCCGGGACATCGAGCTCCTACGAGCAGTACTTC. Amino acid sequence: CATSRPGTSSSYEQYF. The chain joins TRBV28 to TRBJ2-7, with D perhaps TRBD1 (6 bases). CDR1 and CDR2 from the germline V gene are MDHEN and SYDVKM. With 10 bases removed from V and 0 bases from J, the gap between germline ends came to 22 bases. This CDR3 spans 16 amino acids.

The chain links TRBV6-6 to TRBJ2-2; the match to TRBD1 covers 8 bases. Germline CDR1 MNHNY, CDR2 SVGAGI (reference sequence). Unmatched junction bases numbered 6, after V lost 4 bases and J lost 2 bases. This CDR3 comprises 16 residues. The chain's CDR3 is CASSWTGSTNTGELFF. The CDR3 DNA reads as TGTGCCAGCAGTTGGACAGGGTCTACCAACACCGGGGAGCTGTTTTTT.

This clone was seen a few times. The chain recombines TRBV6-5 with TRBJ1-2; no reliable D call. CDR3 size: 14 residues. Per germline, CDR1 MNHEY and CDR2 SVGAGI. V gave up 4 bases and J gave up 3 bases, with 12 bases separating them. In nucleotides, the CDR3 is TGTGCCAGCAGTTCCGTGACGGATGACTATGGCTACACCTTC. This translates into CASSSVTDDYGYTF.

The rearrangement joins TRBV18 to TRBJ1-1; the D is unclear. Looked up from germline, CDR1 is KGHSH and CDR2 is LQKENI. With 0 bases removed from V and 1 base from J, the gap between germline ends came to 3 bases. The CDR3 is made up of 13 amino acids. CDR3 residues: CASSPPRNTEAFF. CDR3 nucleotide sequence: TGTGCCAGCTCACCACCTCGGAACACTGAAGCTTTCTTT.

The chain employs TRBV5-6 and TRBJ2-3; TRBD1 aligns across 12 bases. CDR1 SGHDT and CDR2 YYEEEE come from the germline V gene. V lost 2 bases to trimming and J lost 5 bases; unmatched junction nucleotides: 6. The CDR3 contains 16 residues. The chain's CDR3 is CASSFGTGGAVDTQYF. Here the CDR3 DNA reads TGTGCCAGCAGCTTCGGGACAGGGGGCGCGGTAGATACGCAGTATTTT.

Relative to its sample, this clone is medium-sized. The rearrangement uses TRBV9 and TRBJ1-4; unclear D gene. The V gene's germline CDR1 is SGDLS and CDR2 YYNGEE. The CDR3 runs to 15 residues. V gave up 0 bases and J gave up 8 bases, with 14 bases separating them. Here the CDR3 reads CASSVEAFSHEKLFF. For the CDR3, the DNA is TGTGCCAGCAGCGTAGAGGCTTTCAGCCACGAAAAACTGTTTTTT.

This sequence joins TRBV6-4 and TRBJ1-2; 11 nucleotides line up with TRBD1. Germline CDR1 MRHNA, CDR2 SNTAGT. The CDR3 has 16 amino acids. V gave up 8 bases and J gave up 0 bases; unmatched junction bases: 8. In nucleotides, the CDR3 is TGTGCCAGCCGGAGGACAGGGGGCTCTGCTAACTATGGCTACACCTTC. Amino acids: CASRRTGGSANYGYTF.

The chain joins TRBV4-1 to TRBJ2-1; possibly TRBD2 for D (6 bases). The CDR3 is made up of 16 amino acids. Germline CDR1 reads MGHRA; CDR2 reads YSYEKL. Trimming cost V 2 bases and J 3 bases, with 14 bases left between them. The CDR3 region has the DNA TGCGCCAGCAGCCAACGAGCGGGCCAGCTCTACAATGAGCAGTTCTTC. This translates into CASSQRAGQLYNEQFF.

The chain links TRBV6-1 to TRBJ2-1; D possibly matches TRBD1 or TRBD2 (5 bases each). V gave up 3 bases and J gave up 14 bases, with 17 bases separating them. This CDR3 is built from 13 residues. Germline loops: CDR1 MNHNS, CDR2 SASEGT. CDR3 amino acids: CASSDPGPTMEFF. CDR3 in DNA: TGTGCCAGCAGTGACCCGGGACCCACTATGGAGTTCTTC.

This chain connects TRBV5-1 to TRBJ2-1; maybe TRBD1 (5 bases). Germline CDR1 SGHRS, CDR2 YFSETQ. V was pared by 2 bases and J by 0 bases, with 12 bases between. This CDR3 has 16 amino acids. The CDR3 sequence is CASSLRQTSSYNEQFF. The CDR3 DNA is TGCGCCAGCAGCTTACGACAGACGAGCTCCTACAATGAGCAGTTCTTC.

This chain connects TRBV11-1 to TRBJ2-7; D gene unclear. The CDR3 length is 14 residues. Trimming left V 4 bases short and J 2 bases short, with 12 bases between. Germline CDR1 is SGHAT and CDR2 is FQDESV (reference sequence). The CDR3 here is CASSWHLGTYEQYF. CDR3 sequence (DNA): TGTGCCAGCAGCTGGCACCTGGGCACCTACGAGCAGTACTTC. The whole variable domain, remainder taken from reference TRBV11-1 and TRBJ2-7, is EAEVAQSPRYKITEKSQAVAFWCDPISGHATLYWYRQILGQGPELLVQFQDESVVDDSQLPKDRFSAERLKGVDSTLKIQPAELGDSAMYLCASSWHLGTYEQYFGPGTRLTVT.

The chain is built from TRBV27 and TRBJ2-5; TRBD1 matches at 8 bases. The V segment lost 6 bases and the J segment 5 bases; nucleotides outside the gene matches: 11. This CDR3 region has 15 residues. The germline gives CDR1 MNHEY, CDR2 SMNVEV (reference sequence). CDR3 residues: CASSSHRGSGETQYF. DNA of the CDR3: TGTGCCAGCAGCTCTCACAGGGGGTCAGGGGAGACCCAGTACTTC.

On this clone: One end of the junction varies from germline; a read error may be responsible. The rearrangement uses TRBV27 and TRBJ2-7, with TRBD1 matching 12 bases. The CDR3 length is 14 residues. From germline, CDR1 is MNHEY and CDR2 SMNVEV (reference sequence). Here the CDR3 reads CATLEGQGAYEQYF. CDR3 in DNA: TGCGCCACCCTAGAGGGACAGGGGGCTTACGAGCAGTACTTC.

The rearrangement uses TRBV28 and TRBJ2-3; TRBD2 matches at 12 bases. The germline CDR1 and CDR2 sequences are MDHEN and SYDVKM. The length of the CDR3 is 18 residues. The ends lost 2 bases at V and 2 bases at J; junction bases unmatched: 8. The CDR3 DNA follows: TGTGCCAGCAGTTTAGGGCTAGCGGGAGGGTTGTTCACAGATACGCAGTATTTT. Its translation: CASSLGLAGGLFTDTQYF. Looking up the rest from reference TRBV28 and TRBJ2-3 gives the full variable domain: DVKVTQSSRYLVKRTGEKVFLECVQDMDHENMFWYRQDPGLGLRLIYFSYDVKMKEKGDIPEGYSVSREKKERFSLILESASTNQTSMYLCASSLGLAGGLFTDTQYFGPGTRLTVL.

This rearrangement joins TRBV29-1 to TRBJ2-7, with TRBD1 matching 9 bases. The CDR3 covers 15 residues. With V trimmed by 0 bases and J by 4 bases, 7 bases remained unmatched. The V gene's germline CDR1 is SQVTM and CDR2 ANQGSEA. The CDR3 region has the DNA TGCAGCGTTGAAGATAACAGGGGGCTTAGGTACGAGCAGTACTTC. It specifies CSVEDNRGLRYEQYF.

The chain links TRBV5-3 to TRBJ2-1; TRBD2 agrees at 8 bases. TRBV5-3 is treated as an ORF (open reading frame) with a function not yet certain. The V and J ends lost 2 bases and 0 bases, in that order; junction bases with no gene match: 4. The CDR3 is made up of 16 amino acids. CDR3 nucleotide sequence: TGTGCCAGAAGCTTTAGCGGGGCCCGCTCCTACAATGAGCAGTTCTTC. This gives the protein CARSFSGARSYNEQFF.